This TCR beta chain was captured by sequencing in a study of human T cells and chemical hapten exposure. About the research overall: The upper back received 0.01% DPC by patch testing, with results read at 6 days.

Study conclusions and caveats: Expanded TCR counts at PT1 were positively correlated with the patch test score.

TCRdb independently ran MiXCR on the RACE reads; one entry per CDR3 protein. Of tens of thousands of distinct CDR3 sequences in the sample, 9.5% to 13% are singletons; the top ten hold 4.5% to 5.5%. The CDR3 has 15 amino acids. V dropped 4 bases and J dropped 3; count of bases not matched to a gene: 9. Germline assignment: CDR1 SGHDT and CDR2 YYEEEE. Details on this clonotype: Its antigen is undetermined.

Time point of the sample: pre-sensitization, week 0. Stated treatment: therapeutic diphenylcyclopropenone sensitization with weekly scalp DPC. The genes are TRBV5-6 and TRBJ2-7; 8 bases line up with TRBD1. Sequences were derived from whole blood, sampled in connection with sensitization to the hapten diphenylcyclopropenone (DPC). The source is a woman aged 45-59 years with alopecia areata. Some clones in this sample may be carry-over from other donors' samples. CDR3 in DNA: TGTGCCAGCAGCATAGAAGGGACAGGTAACTACGAGCAGTACTTC. Translated, it gives CASSIEGTGNYEQYF.